These 22 T cell receptor beta chains were sequenced from one sample in a study of prognosis after radiotherapy for stage I lung cancer. CDR3 of TCR beta was amplified from genomic DNA via a two-round multiplex PCR. Gene-specific TRBV and TRBJ primers were used in PCR round one. MiXCR, applied by TCRdb to the multiplex PCR reads, yields one record per CDR3 protein. The table records 27,000 or so distinct CDR3 sequences, about 41% of them present only once. The material sequenced was PBMCs, taken before or after stereotactic body radiation therapy (not recorded which). Every receptor here comes from a donor aged 50 or older with non-small cell lung cancer.

In its sample, this clonotype is medium-sized. The J gene is TRBJ2-7, the V gene TRBV6-1; tentative D call: TRBD1 (6 bases). The CDR3 sequence is 11 residues long. The V gene lost 4 bases and the J gene lost 6 bases, with 7 bases spanning the gap. CDR1 and CDR2 (germline): MNHNS, SASEGT. CDR3 sequence reads: CASSAGVEQYF. CDR3 bases: TGTGCCAGCAGTGCAGGGGTCGAGCAGTACTTC.

To note about this clonotype: At one boundary the junction diverges from the germline segment, which might be a read error. The genes are TRBV15 and TRBJ2-1, with D maybe TRBD1 (5 bases). Germline V gives CDR1 LNHNV, CDR2 YYDKDF (reference sequence). CDR3 length: 14 amino acids. DNA for the CDR3: TGTGCCAACAGCTTTGGACACGAATACAATGAGCAGTTCTTC. It specifies CANSFGHEYNEQFF.

DNA of the CDR3: TGTGCCAGCAGTTACGTCAGGGAGACTGCTGGAAACACCATATATTTT. This translates into CASSYVRETAGNTIYF. The chain couples TRBV6-2 or TRBV6-3 to TRBJ1-3; D is possibly TRBD1 (5 bases). The V and J ends lost 2 bases and 2 bases respectively, with 13 bases between them. This CDR3 is built from 16 residues. Per the germline V gene, CDR1 is MNHEY and CDR2 is SVGEGT.

This clonotype showed up many times. This rearrangement joins TRBV19 to TRBJ2-2, with a possible D match to TRBD1 (5 bases). Germline V lookup: CDR1 LNHDA, CDR2 SQIVND (reference sequence). V lost 5 bases, J lost 0 bases, and 31 bases lay in between. The CDR3 runs to 22 residues. CDR3 in amino acids: CASSSRFVQGKTRIANTGELFF. The CDR3 DNA sequence: TGTGCCAGTAGTTCCCGATTCGTGCAGGGCAAAACTCGAATCGCGAACACCGGGGAGCTGTTTTTT.

This clonotype was seen many times. This chain links TRBV11-1 with TRBJ2-6; 7 bases are shared with TRBD1. Germline CDR1 reads SGHAT; CDR2 reads FQDESV (reference sequence). The CDR3 has 15 amino acids. The V and J ends lost 5 bases and 3 bases, in that order; junction bases with no gene match: 4. Here the CDR3 DNA reads TGTGCCAGCAGCCCATACAGGGGTGGGGCCAACGTCCTGACTTTC. Its translation is CASSPYRGGANVLTF.

About this clonotype itself: This may stem from a read error, because a much larger clone lies one nucleotide away. The chain joins TRBV6-1 to TRBJ1-5, with unresolved D. Deletions cut 5 bases from V and 5 bases from J, with 16 bases between. The V gene's germline CDR1 is MNHNS and CDR2 SASEGT. The CDR3 runs to 15 residues. The CDR3 spells CASSPSFFGDQPQHF. The CDR3 DNA sequence: TGTGCCAGCAGTCCGTCGTTCTTTGGGGATCAGCCCCAGCATTTT.

This clonotype was recorded many times. The chain links TRBV18 to TRBJ1-1; tentative D call: TRBD1 (6 bases). Germline assignment: CDR1 KGHSH and CDR2 LQKENI. Trimming cost V 3 bases and J 1 base, with 15 bases left between them. The CDR3 is 16 residues long. Here the CDR3 reads CASSPSEQGSNTEAFF. DNA for the CDR3: TGTGCCAGCTCACCCTCCGAACAGGGATCGAACACTGAAGCTTTCTTT.

Only one count was recorded for this clonotype. A clone one base away is much larger, so this may be a read error. V gene TRBV7-3 combines with J gene TRBJ2-4; possible D gene TRBD1, 5 bases. Looked up from germline, CDR1 is SGHTA and CDR2 is FQGTGA. V lost 5 bases to trimming and J lost 6 bases, with 17 bases between them. The CDR3 runs 15 residues. CDR3 sequence reads: CASSHPRRQGNIQYF. CDR3 in DNA: TGTGCCAGCAGCCACCCCCGACGGCAGGGAAACATTCAGTACTTC.

This clonotype is a singleton in its sample. One end of the junction varies from germline; a read error may be responsible. The V call is TRBV20-1, the J call TRBJ2-1, with 8 bases matching TRBD2. The CDR3 spans 15 residues. Germline CDR1 and CDR2: DFQATT and SNEGSKA (reference sequence). The CDR3 here is CSARKEGTSYNEQSF. The CDR3 DNA reads TGCAGTGCTAGAAAGGAGGGGACTAGTTACAATGAGCAGTCCTTC.

V and J are TRBV6-2 or TRBV6-3 and TRBJ2-2, with 8 bases that match TRBD2. Germline lookup yields CDR1 MNHEY and CDR2 SVGEGT. The V and J ends lost 10 bases and 6 bases, in that order; junction bases with no gene match: 4. The CDR3 covers 12 residues. CDR3 nucleotides: TGTGCCATCAGCGGGAGCTCCGGGGAGCTGTTTTTT. Its protein is CAISGSSGELFF.

The chain combines TRBV5-1 with TRBJ1-1; D not certain. Trimming took 2 bases from V and 5 from J, leaving 10 bases between them. Germline lookup yields CDR1 SGHRS and CDR2 YFSETQ. The CDR3 is made up of 13 amino acids. CDR3: CASSLQQTTEAFF. The CDR3 DNA is TGCGCCAGCAGCTTACAACAGACGACTGAAGCTTTCTTT.

V gene TRBV7-9 combines with J gene TRBJ2-3, with D perhaps matching TRBD2 (7 bases). The V gene lost 5 bases and the J gene lost 0 bases, with 12 bases spanning the gap. The CDR3 spans 15 residues. Germline assignment: CDR1 SEHNR and CDR2 FQNEAQ (reference sequence). The CDR3 DNA is TGTGCCAGCAGCGTGGGGGGGGCAAGCACAGATACGCAGTATTTT. Protein: CASSVGGASTDTQYF.

This clonotype showed up many times. The rearrangement uses TRBV7-9 and TRBJ1-4; no definite D call. The V end lost 5 bases, the J end lost 8 bases, and 12 bases lay between the germline ends. The germline CDR1 and CDR2 sequences are SEHNR and FQNEAQ (reference sequence). The CDR3 has 13 amino acids. The CDR3 reads CASSKAGSEKLFF. CDR3 bases: TGTGCCAGCAGCAAGGCAGGTTCCGAAAAACTGTTTTTT.

This clonotype was detected many times. The chain joins TRBV2 to TRBJ2-1, with TRBD1 identical over 8 bases. This CDR3 has 15 amino acids. Unmatched junction bases numbered 11, after V lost 7 bases and J lost 6 bases. Germline V gene lookup returns CDR1 SNHLY and CDR2 FYNNEI. The CDR3 DNA reads TGTGCCAGCATCGTCGAGACAGGGACAGGCAATGAGCAGTTCTTC. It codes for CASIVETGTGNEQFF.

This clonotype has at least ten counts. V is TRBV12-3 or TRBV12-4 and J is TRBJ1-5; TRBD1 matches at 10 bases. Trimming took 6 bases from V and 5 from J; bases not matched to a gene: 7. The CDR3 consists of 15 residues. The CDR3, as DNA: TGTGCCAGCAGGAAGGCCGGGACAGGGGATCAGCCCCAGCATTTT. Protein: CASRKAGTGDQPQHF.

This CDR3 reads CASSLAWDRGNEQYF. The CDR3 bases are TGTGCCAGCAGTTTAGCCTGGGACAGGGGTAACGAGCAGTACTTC. V usage is TRBV27 and J usage is TRBJ2-7, with TRBD1 matching over 10 bases. Germline V gene lookup returns CDR1 MNHEY and CDR2 SMNVEV (reference sequence). Germline trimming cut 2 bases from V and 5 bases from J; bases unmatched to any gene: 6. The CDR3 runs 15 residues.

This clonotype was counted ten times or more. The chain employs TRBV10-3 and TRBJ1-3; weak D call: TRBD1 (5 bases). Germline V lookup: CDR1 ENHRY, CDR2 SYGVKD. This CDR3 is 14 amino acids long. V lost 6 bases, J lost 0 bases, and 9 bases lay in between. In DNA form, the CDR3 reads TGTGCCATCAGCGACAGTTACTCTGGAAACACCATATATTTT. It codes for CAISDSYSGNTIYF.

The rearrangement uses TRBV6-1 and TRBJ2-2; D is uncertain. This CDR3 is 16 amino acids long. The V gene's germline CDR1 is MNHNS and CDR2 SASEGT. The V gene lost 7 bases and the J gene lost 6 bases, with 21 bases spanning the gap. The CDR3 nucleotides are TGTGCCAGCATTTCTCCAGCGCACCCTCTCGCCGGGGAGCTGTTTTTT. This sequence encodes CASISPAHPLAGELFF.

The chain is built from TRBV18 and TRBJ2-3; 9 nucleotides agree with TRBD2. This CDR3 comprises 15 residues. Trimming cost V 3 bases and J 5 bases; bases outside gene matches: 6. In germline, CDR1 is KGHSH, CDR2 LQKENI. DNA of the CDR3: TGTGCCAGCTCACCCAGGCGGGGGGGCGAAGATACGCAGTATTTT. Its protein product is CASSPRRGGEDTQYF.

To note about this clonotype: One end of the junction does not line up with germline, which may come from a read error. This rearrangement joins TRBV9 to TRBJ1-1, with unresolved D. CDR3 size: 12 residues. Germline V gene data show CDR1 as SGDLS and CDR2 as YYNGEE. The CDR3 DNA follows: TGTGCCAGCAGCGGGCAGAACAATGAAGCTTTATTT. This gives the protein CASSGQNNEALF.

The chain couples TRBV11-3 to TRBJ2-3; D remains unclear. CDR1 and CDR2 (germline): SGHNT, YENEEA. V lost 2 bases to trimming and J lost 0 bases, with 9 bases between them. The length of the CDR3 is 15 residues. The CDR3 loop is CASSLLWGSTDTQYF. In DNA form, the CDR3 reads TGTGCCAGCAGCTTATTGTGGGGAAGCACAGATACGCAGTATTTT. The whole variable domain, remainder taken from reference TRBV11-3 and TRBJ2-3, is EAGVVQSPRYKIIEKKQPVAFWCNPISGHNTLYWYLQNLGQGPELLIRYENEEAVDDSQLPKDRFSAERLKGVDSTLKIQPAELGDSAVYLCASSLLWGSTDTQYFGPGTRLTVL.

In its sample, this clonotype was seen many times. The chain combines TRBV5-5 with TRBJ2-2; perhaps D is TRBD1 or TRBD2 (5 bases each). The V and J ends lost 4 bases and 4 bases respectively, with 17 bases between them. This CDR3 has 16 residues. The germline V gene has CDR1 SGHKS and CDR2 YYEKEE (reference sequence). The CDR3 nucleotides are TGTGCCAGCAGCCAACTATTTGGGGCGGGCACCGGGGAGCTGTTTTTT. Its translation: CASSQLFGAGTGELFF.